These 13 T cell receptor beta chains were all obtained from the same sample, sequenced in a study of blood T cell repertoires in COVID-19. The method was immunoSEQ multiplex PCR; TCRdb's version includes in-frame clones alone and lacks a portion of them. The sample lists 55,000 to 80,000 clones, approximately 88% occurring once. The sequencing input was peripheral blood. The receptor set was obtained from a man aged 50 to 60 with acute or convalescent COVID-19.

The V call is TRBV29-1, the J call TRBJ1-1; maybe TRBD1 (6 bases). The V gene's germline CDR1 is SQVTM and CDR2 ANQGSEA. Trimming pared 5 bases from V and 4 bases from J, leaving 11 bases between. The CDR3 spans 12 residues. Written as DNA, the CDR3 is TGCAGCGTTCCAGGGGAGGGCACTGAAGCTTTCTTT. Protein: CSVPGEGTEAFF.

The CDR3 bases are TGTGCCAGCAGCCGCACACTGAACACTGAAGCTTTCTTT. Its translation: CASSRTLNTEAFF. The genes are TRBV3-1 (or the pseudogene TRBV3-2) and TRBJ1-1; no firm D call. Per the germline V gene, CDR1 is LGHDT and CDR2 is YNNKEL (reference sequence). This CDR3 has 13 amino acids. The V end lost 4 bases, the J end lost 0 bases, and 6 bases lay between the germline ends.

The rearrangement links TRBV19 to TRBJ1-2; D gene ambiguous. V was trimmed by 6 bases and J by 5 bases, leaving 16 bases between them. Germline V gene lookup returns CDR1 LNHDA and CDR2 SQIVND (reference sequence). This CDR3 has 14 residues. The CDR3 bases are TGTGCCAGTAGCCCACTGTCCTACGGGTATGGCTACACCTTC. Translating gives CASSPLSYGYGYTF.

The table lists this clone with a count of one. The chain is built from TRBV3-1 (or the pseudogene TRBV3-2) and TRBJ1-1; D is perhaps TRBD1 (6 bases). This CDR3 is built from 14 residues. Trimming removed 2 bases from V and 0 bases from J, with 7 bases in between. In germline, CDR1 is LGHDT, CDR2 YNNKEL (reference sequence). CDR3 in amino acids: CASSQRGLNTEAFF. The CDR3 nucleotides read TGTGCCAGCAGCCAAAGGGGGTTGAACACTGAAGCTTTCTTT.

This chain joins TRBV12-3 or TRBV12-4 and TRBJ2-7; weak D call: TRBD1 (5 bases). V was cut by 3 bases and J by 7 bases, with 10 bases left in between. The CDR3 loop spans 12 amino acids. The CDR3 nucleotides are TGTGCCAGCAGTTTCCAGGGATGGGAGCAGTACTTC. Translation: CASSFQGWEQYF.

The rearrangement links TRBV5-5 to TRBJ2-6, with 8 bases lining up with TRBD1. The CDR3 consists of 17 residues. Germline assignment: CDR1 SGHKS and CDR2 YYEKEE (reference sequence). V trimming: 1 base; J trimming: 0 bases; junction bases outside the gene matches: 3. CDR3: CASSLSTGGSGANVLTF. The CDR3 coding sequence is TGTGCCAGCAGCTTGAGTACAGGGGGCTCTGGGGCCAACGTCCTGACTTTC.

The chain couples TRBV21-1 to TRBJ2-3; TRBD1, as called in the table, went unchecked against the DNA. TRBV21-1 is recorded as a pseudogene. This CDR3 comprises 16 residues. In DNA, the CDR3 is TGTGCCAGCAGCAAGACCCAGGGGAAGTGCACAGATACGCAGTATTTT. This translates into CASSKTQGKCTDTQYF.

The CDR3 reads CASSLPGPAFF. The CDR3 nucleotides read TGCGCCAGCAGCTTACCGGGTCCGGCTTTCTTT. The genes are TRBV5-1 and TRBJ1-1; D is unclear. CDR3 length: 11 amino acids. Germline V gives CDR1 SGHRS, CDR2 YFSETQ. Between the trimmed V and J ends, which lost 2 bases and 11 bases, there was a span of 10 bases.

V is TRBV7-2 and J is TRBJ2-1, with D perhaps TRBD2 (5 bases). Germline V gene lookup returns CDR1 SGHTA and CDR2 FQGNSA. The CDR3 is 11 residues long. V dropped 7 bases and J dropped 15 bases, with 16 bases sitting between them. The CDR3 nucleotides read TGTGCCAGCAAGTTAGGTATTAGCGCGTTCTTC. Protein sequence: CASKLGISAFF.

In this sample, this clone turned up once. This chain connects TRBV6-5 to TRBJ2-1; TRBD2 aligns across 10 bases. V shed 1 base and J 5 bases; nucleotides not matched to a gene: 5. The V gene's germline CDR1 is MNHEY and CDR2 SVGAGI. CDR3 length equals 16 residues. For the CDR3, the DNA is TGTGCCAGCAGTTACTTTGGTAGCGGGGGGCACAATGAGCAGTTCTTC. This codes for CASSYFGSGGHNEQFF.

The chain recombines TRBV7-6 with TRBJ1-4; possibly TRBD1 for D (6 bases). This CDR3 has 16 amino acids. The germline gives CDR1 SGHVS, CDR2 FNYEAQ. V was trimmed by 0 bases and J by 2 bases, leaving 10 bases between them. CDR3 loop: CASSLAQGLTNEKLFF. CDR3 DNA: TGTGCCAGCAGCTTAGCCCAGGGGTTGACTAATGAAAAACTGTTTTTT.

This clone was detected only once. This chain joins TRBV2 and TRBJ1-5; possible D gene TRBD1, 5 bases. Deletions cut 6 bases from V and 6 bases from J, with 18 bases between. This CDR3 spans 15 amino acids. Germline V CDR1 and CDR2: SNHLY, FYNNEI. CDR3: CASRAGTDGGQPQHF. The CDR3 DNA is TGTGCCAGCAGAGCCGGGACCGACGGGGGTCAGCCCCAGCATTTT. The entire variable domain, with the rest obtained from reference TRBV2 and TRBJ1-5, is as follows: EPEVTQTPSHQVTQMGQEVILRCVPISNHLYFYWYRQILGQKVEFLVSFYNNEISEKSEIFDDQFSVERPDGSNFTLKIRSTKLEDSAMYFCASRAGTDGGQPQHFGDGTRLSIL.

This clone was detected a few times. The chain recombines TRBV5-1 with TRBJ1-1, with 8 bases matching TRBD1. The CDR3 spans 14 residues. Germline CDR1 is SGHRS and CDR2 is YFSETQ. The trim removed 3 bases at V and 4 bases at J, leaving 5 bases unmatched. The CDR3 sequence: CASSSGQGGTEAFF. The CDR3 coding sequence is TGCGCCAGCAGCTCCGGACAGGGCGGCACTGAAGCTTTCTTT.